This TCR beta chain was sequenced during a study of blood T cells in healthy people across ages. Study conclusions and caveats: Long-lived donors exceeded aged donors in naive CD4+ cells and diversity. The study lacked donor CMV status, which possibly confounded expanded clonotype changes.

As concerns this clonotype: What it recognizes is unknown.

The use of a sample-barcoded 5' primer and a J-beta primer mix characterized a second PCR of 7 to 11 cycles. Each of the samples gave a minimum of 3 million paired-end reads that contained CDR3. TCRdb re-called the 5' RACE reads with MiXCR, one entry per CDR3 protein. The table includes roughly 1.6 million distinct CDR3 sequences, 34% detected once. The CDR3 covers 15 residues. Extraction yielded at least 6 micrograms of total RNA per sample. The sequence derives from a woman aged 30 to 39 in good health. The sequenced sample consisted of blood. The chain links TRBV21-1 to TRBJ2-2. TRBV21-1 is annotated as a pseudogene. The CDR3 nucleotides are TGTGCCAGCTCCATGGGGGTTAGGGACACCGGGGAGCGGTTTTTT. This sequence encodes CASSMGVRDTGERFF.